These T cell receptor beta chains were read from a single sample in a study of blood T cell repertoires in COVID-19. Some clones are missing from TCRdb's copy, which holds only in-frame ones; the method was immunoSEQ multiplex PCR. The sample shows about 150,000 clones, almost 85% of them seen only once. The source material was peripheral blood. The origin of the receptors is a human donor with acute or convalescent COVID-19. The donor label of this sample is uncertain. CDR3s include the opening cysteine and the closing phenylalanine or tryptophan. D genes are given only for firm matches. Expanded clones get a size class; other rows say once, few or many, or leave the size out.

TRBV9	.	.	TRBJ1-2	TGTGCCTCTAAGGGGTTCGGCGGCTACACCTTC	CASKGFGGYTF
TRBV12-3/TRBV12-4	.	once	TRBJ1-2	TGTGCCAGCAGTTTCTCCAGTAACTATGGCTACACCTTC	CASSFSSNYGYTF
TRBV30	.	once	TRBJ2-5	TGTGCTTTGAGAGACCAGGGTCGAGAGACCCAGTACTTC	CALRDQGRETQYF
TRBV30	.	few	TRBJ1-1	TGTGCCTGGAGCATGCGGGGTCAGAGGGCTGAAGCTTTCTTT	CAWSMRGQRAEAFF
TRBV10-3	TRBD2	few	TRBJ2-2	TGTGCCATCAGTGACGGGACTAGCGGGGCCACCGGGGAGCTGTTTTTT	CAISDGTSGATGELFF
TRBV7-2	TRBD1	few	TRBJ1-5	TGTGCCAGCAGCCTATTAGGGGGACAGAATCAGCCCCAGCATTTT	CASSLLGGQNQPQHF
TRBV7-2	.	once	TRBJ1-5	TGTGCCAGCAGCTTACAAAATCAGCCCCAGCATTTT	CASSLQNQPQHF
TRBV7-8	.	.	TRBJ1-1	TGTGCCAGCAGCTTGGTCTCGCGGGCGAACACTGAAGCTTTCTTT	CASSLVSRANTEAFF
TRBV29-1	TRBD2	.	TRBJ2-2	TGCAGCGTGCGTACCGAGGGTCTAGCGGGGTACGCCGGGGAGCTGTTTTTT	CSVRTEGLAGYAGELFF
TRBV19	TRBD1	.	TRBJ1-1	TGTGCCAGTAGTCCGCAGGGGGCTGCAGGAACTGAAGCTTTCTTT	CASSPQGAAGTEAFF
TRBV6-7	TRBD1	few	TRBJ1-5	TGTGCCAGCAGTTACTCGAAGGGTCCAGGGGGCGAGGAGCCCCAGCATTTT	CASSYSKGPGGEEPQHF
TRBV6-5	.	.	TRBJ1-1	TGTGCCAGCAGTCCCCCCGGAGGAGATGAAGCTTTCTTT	CASSPPGGDEAFF
TRBV9	TRBD1	.	TRBJ1-2	TGTGCCAGCAGCGTAGGTATGAGGGCAGGGGGCGCGTATGGCTACACCTTC	CASSVGMRAGGAYGYTF
TRBV6-5	TRBD2	.	TRBJ2-1	TGTGCCAGCAGGGGACTAGGGGGTCACAATGAGCAGTTCTTC	CASRGLGGHNEQFF
TRBV12-3/TRBV12-4	.	.	TRBJ1-4	TGTGCCAGCAGTCCAGGGGAAAAACTGTTTTTT	CASSPGEKLFF
TRBV6-5	.	few	TRBJ1-1	TGTGCCAGCAGCCTTTTCAAAGAGGGTTCGACTGAAGCTTTCTTT	CASSLFKEGSTEAFF
TRBV14	.	.	TRBJ1-2	TGTGCCAGCAGCCAAGATCTGAGAGGAAACTATGGCTACACCTTC	CASSQDLRGNYGYTF
TRBV19	TRBD1	.	TRBJ2-7	TGTGCCAGTAGACCGGGACAGGGGCTCTACGAGCAGTACTTC	CASRPGQGLYEQYF
TRBV18	TRBD1	.	TRBJ1-1	TGTGCCAGCTCAGAATCTACACAGGGGAGTCGGACTGAAGCTTTCTTT	CASSESTQGSRTEAFF
TRBV7-2	TRBD2	.	TRBJ2-3	TGTGCCAGCAGCTCGGGGGGGGGCCCAGATACGCAGTATTTT	CASSSGGGPDTQYF
TRBV7-7	TRBD1	.	TRBJ1-4	TGTGCTAGCAGCTTAGGACAGGGGAATGAAAAACTGTTTTTT	CASSLGQGNEKLFF
TRBV6-5	TRBD1	.	TRBJ2-7	TGTGCCAGCAGTTACCCCGCCGGGACAGGGGCCTACGAGCAGTACTTC	CASSYPAGTGAYEQYF